Below, one T cell receptor beta chain is given with its context. Its specificity is not known. This CDR3 has 13 amino acids. Germline values: CDR1 MDHEN, CDR2 SYDVKM. Trimming removed 6 bases at V and 10 bases at J, with 16 bases between. Assay used: immunoSEQ multiplex PCR; TCRdb lists only in-frame clones, some missing. The sample yields 65,000 to 90,000 clones, roughly 73% seen once. The data originate from a study of vaccination effects on CD4 cells after COVID-19. Study at large: ViraFEST used viral peptide pools to expand antigen-specific CD4+ T cells before sequencing. Samples that were drawn after vaccination came a median of 72 days after the second dose.

Investigators separated out CD4+ T cells once around 11 days of culture had passed. Every participant took two doses of the BNT162b2 or mRNA-1273 vaccine. The sequencing used CD4+ T cells from PBMCs cultured without peptide, collected after COVID-19 vaccination. This TCR came from a human donor who received a COVID-19 vaccine. This rearrangement joins TRBV28 to TRBJ2-1; TRBD2 might be the D (6 bases). CDR3 region: CASSGGPTKEQFF. The CDR3 DNA reads as TGTGCCAGCAGCGGGGGACCTACAAAAGAGCAGTTCTTC.